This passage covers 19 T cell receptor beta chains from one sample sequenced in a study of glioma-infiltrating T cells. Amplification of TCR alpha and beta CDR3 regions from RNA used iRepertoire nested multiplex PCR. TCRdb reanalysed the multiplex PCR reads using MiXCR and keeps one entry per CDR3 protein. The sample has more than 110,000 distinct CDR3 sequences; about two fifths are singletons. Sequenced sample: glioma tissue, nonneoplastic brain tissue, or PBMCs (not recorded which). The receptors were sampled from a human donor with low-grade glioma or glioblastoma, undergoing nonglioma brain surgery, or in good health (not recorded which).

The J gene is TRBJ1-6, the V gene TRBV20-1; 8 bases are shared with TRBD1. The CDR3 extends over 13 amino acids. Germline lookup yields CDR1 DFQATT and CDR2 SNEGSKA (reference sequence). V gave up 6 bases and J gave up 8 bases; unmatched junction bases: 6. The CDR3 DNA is TGCAGTGCCTGGGGACAGGAGGATTCACCCCTCCACTTT. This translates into CSAWGQEDSPLHF.

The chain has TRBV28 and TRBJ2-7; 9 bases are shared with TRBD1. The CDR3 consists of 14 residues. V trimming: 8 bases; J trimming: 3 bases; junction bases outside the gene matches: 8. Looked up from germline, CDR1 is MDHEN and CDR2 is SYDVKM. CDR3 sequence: CASQRQGEVYEQYF. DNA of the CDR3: TGTGCCAGCCAACGACAGGGGGAGGTCTACGAGCAGTACTTC.

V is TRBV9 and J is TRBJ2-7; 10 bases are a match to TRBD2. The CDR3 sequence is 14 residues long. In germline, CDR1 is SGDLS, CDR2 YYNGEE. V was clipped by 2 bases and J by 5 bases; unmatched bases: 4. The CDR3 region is CASSVRLAGDEQYF. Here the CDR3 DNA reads TGTGCCAGCAGCGTTCGGCTAGCGGGGGACGAGCAGTACTTC.

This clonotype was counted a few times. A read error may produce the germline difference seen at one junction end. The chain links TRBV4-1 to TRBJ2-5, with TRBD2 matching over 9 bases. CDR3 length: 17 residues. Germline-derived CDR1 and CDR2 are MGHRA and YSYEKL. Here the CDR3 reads CASSRLISGGNQETQYF. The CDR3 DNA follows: TGTGCCAGCAGCCGATTGATTAGCGGGGGCAACCAAGAGACCCAGTACTTC.

CDR3 protein: CARLSRSGHREQFF. CDR3 in DNA: TGTGCCCGCCTCTCTCGTAGCGGTCACCGGGAGCAGTTCTTC. This sequence joins TRBV13 and TRBJ2-1; D may be TRBD2 (6 bases). V gave up 11 bases and J gave up 10 bases, with 24 bases separating them. CDR3 length: 14 amino acids. Germline CDR1 reads PRHDT; CDR2 reads FYEKMQ (reference sequence).

CDR3 DNA: TGCAGTGCTAGGAGGACAGGTAACACTGAAGCTTTCTTT. It translates to CSARRTGNTEAFF. V is TRBV20-1 and J is TRBJ1-1, with 7 bases aligning to TRBD1. Germline V gene data show CDR1 as DFQATT and CDR2 as SNEGSKA (reference sequence). The V gene end was trimmed by 3 bases and the J gene end by 2 bases; junction bases not matched to a gene: 3. The CDR3 has 13 residues.

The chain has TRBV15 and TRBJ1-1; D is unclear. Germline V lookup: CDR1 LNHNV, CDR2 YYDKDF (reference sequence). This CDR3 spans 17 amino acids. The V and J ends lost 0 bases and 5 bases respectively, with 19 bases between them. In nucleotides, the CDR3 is TGTGCCACCAGCAGAGATAACATCACGGAAGCGTGGACTGAAGCTTTCTTT. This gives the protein CATSRDNITEAWTEAFF.

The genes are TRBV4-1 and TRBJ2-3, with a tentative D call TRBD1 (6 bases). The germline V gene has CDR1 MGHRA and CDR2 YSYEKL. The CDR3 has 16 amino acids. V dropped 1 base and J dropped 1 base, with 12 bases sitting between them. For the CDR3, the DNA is TGCGCCAGCAGCCAAGGAGACAGGAGGCGCACAGATACGCAGTATTTT. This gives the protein CASSQGDRRRTDTQYF.

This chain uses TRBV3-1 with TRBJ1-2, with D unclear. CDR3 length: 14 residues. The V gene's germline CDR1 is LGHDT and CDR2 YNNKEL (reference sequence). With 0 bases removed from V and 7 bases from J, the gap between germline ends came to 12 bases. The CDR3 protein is CASSQDAGVRGYTF. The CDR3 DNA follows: TGTGCCAGCAGCCAAGACGCAGGCGTTCGTGGCTACACCTTC. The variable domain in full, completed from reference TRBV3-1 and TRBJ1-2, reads DTAVSQTPKYLVTQMGNDKSIKCEQNLGHDTMYWYKQDSKKFLKIMFSYNNKELIINETVPNRFSPKSPDKAHLNLHINSLELGDSAVYFCASSQDAGVRGYTFGSGTRLTVV.

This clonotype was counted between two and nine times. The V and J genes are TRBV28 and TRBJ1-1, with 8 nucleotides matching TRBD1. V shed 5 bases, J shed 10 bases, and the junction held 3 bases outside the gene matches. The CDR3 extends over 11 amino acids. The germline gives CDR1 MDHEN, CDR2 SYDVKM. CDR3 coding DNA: TGTGCCAGCAGTCCAGGACAGGGAGCTTTCTTT. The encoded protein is CASSPGQGAFF.

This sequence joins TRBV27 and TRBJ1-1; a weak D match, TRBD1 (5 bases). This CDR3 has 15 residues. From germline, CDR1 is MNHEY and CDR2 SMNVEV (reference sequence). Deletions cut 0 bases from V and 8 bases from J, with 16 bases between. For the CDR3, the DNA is TGTGCCAGCAGTTTATCTGGGTCGGGTGCAGGGGAAGCTTTCTTT. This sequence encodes CASSLSGSGAGEAFF.

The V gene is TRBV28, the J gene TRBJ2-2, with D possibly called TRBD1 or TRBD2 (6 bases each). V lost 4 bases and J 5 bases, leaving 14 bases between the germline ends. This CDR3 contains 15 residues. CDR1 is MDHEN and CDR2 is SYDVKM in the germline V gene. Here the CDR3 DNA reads TGTGCCAGCAGTTACGGGGGCCAATATACCGGGGAGCTGTTTTTT. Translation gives CASSYGGQYTGELFF. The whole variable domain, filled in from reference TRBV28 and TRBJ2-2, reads DVKVTQSSRYLVKRTGEKVFLECVQDMDHENMFWYRQDPGLGLRLIYFSYDVKMKEKGDIPEGYSVSREKKERFSLILESASTNQTSMYLCASSYGGQYTGELFFGEGSRLTVL.

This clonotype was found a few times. The CDR3 nucleotides are TGTGCCAGCACGATATCAGGACGGGGAGGCTACACCTTC. This translates into CASTISGRGGYTF. The chain uses TRBV6-2 or TRBV6-3 and TRBJ1-2, with unresolved D. Germline-derived CDR1 and CDR2 are MNHEY and SVGEGT. Trimming took 7 bases from V and 8 from J, leaving 17 bases between them. The CDR3 contains 13 residues.

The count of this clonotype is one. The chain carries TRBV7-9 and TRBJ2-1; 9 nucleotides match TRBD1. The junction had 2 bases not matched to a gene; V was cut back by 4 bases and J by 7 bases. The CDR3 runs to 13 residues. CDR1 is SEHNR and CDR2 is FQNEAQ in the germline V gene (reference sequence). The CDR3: CASSSGTGNEQFF. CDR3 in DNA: TGTGCCAGCAGCTCCGGGACAGGGAATGAGCAGTTCTTC. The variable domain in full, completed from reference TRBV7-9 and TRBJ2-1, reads DTGVSQNPRHKITKRGQNVTFRCDPISEHNRLYWYRQTLGQGPEFLTYFQNEAQLEKSRLLSDRFSAERPKGSFSTLEIQRTEQGDSAMYLCASSSGTGNEQFFGPGTRLTVL.

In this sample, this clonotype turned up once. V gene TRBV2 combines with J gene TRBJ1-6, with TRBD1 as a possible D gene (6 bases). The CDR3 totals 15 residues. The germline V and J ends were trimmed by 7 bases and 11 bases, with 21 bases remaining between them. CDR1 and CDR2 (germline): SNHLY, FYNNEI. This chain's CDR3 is CASTAAPGHGAPLHF. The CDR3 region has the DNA TGTGCCAGCACCGCTGCCCCGGGACATGGTGCACCCCTCCACTTT.

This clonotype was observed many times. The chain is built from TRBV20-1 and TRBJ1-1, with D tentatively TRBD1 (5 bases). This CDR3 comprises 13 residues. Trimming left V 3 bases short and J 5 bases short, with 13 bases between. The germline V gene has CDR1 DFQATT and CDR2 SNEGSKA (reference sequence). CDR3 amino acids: CSARTGRRTEAFF. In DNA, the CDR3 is TGCAGTGCTAGGACGGGGCGGAGGACTGAAGCTTTCTTT.

Here the CDR3 reads CASSQDYSGGETGELFF. The CDR3 DNA sequence: TGCGCCAGCAGCCAAGATTATTCCGGAGGGGAAACCGGGGAGCTGTTTTTT. The rearrangement joins TRBV4-1 to TRBJ2-2; TRBD2 might be the D (6 bases). V was shortened by 0 bases and J by 5 bases, with 16 bases between the two germline ends. CDR1 and CDR2 (germline): MGHRA, YSYEKL. The CDR3 extends over 17 amino acids.

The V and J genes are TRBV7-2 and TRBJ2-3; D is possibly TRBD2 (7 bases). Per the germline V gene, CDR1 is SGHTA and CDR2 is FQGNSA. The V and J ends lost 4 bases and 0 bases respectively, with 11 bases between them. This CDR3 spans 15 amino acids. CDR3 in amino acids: CASSSGGPSTDTQYF. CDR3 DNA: TGTGCCAGCAGCTCGGGGGGCCCTAGCACAGATACGCAGTATTTT.

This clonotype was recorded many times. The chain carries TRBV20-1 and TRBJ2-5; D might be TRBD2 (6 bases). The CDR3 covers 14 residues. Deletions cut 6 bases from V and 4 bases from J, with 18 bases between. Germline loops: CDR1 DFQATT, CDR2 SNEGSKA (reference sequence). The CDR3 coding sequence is TGCAGTGCCAAAGGTCCGGCGGGGATAGAGACCCAGTACTTC. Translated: CSAKGPAGIETQYF.